These 14 T cell receptor beta chains originate from one sample sequenced in a study of T-cell memory formation after mild COVID-19. In TCRdb, the 5' RACE reads were re-called with MiXCR into one record per CDR3 protein. The sample has just over 350,000 distinct CDR3 sequences, approximately 15% seen once. Sequencing used PBMCs or a T cell subset sorted from them (not recorded which). These receptors originate from a man aged 18-30 years who had mild COVID-19 (a few samples of this study predate the infection). Cell type and time point are not known.

The chain uses TRBV11-2 and TRBJ2-2, with D possibly TRBD1 on 6 matching bases. CDR1 is SGHAT, CDR2 FQNNGV, per germline. V was shortened by 5 bases and J by 0 bases, with 13 bases between the two germline ends. The CDR3 covers 16 residues. The CDR3 DNA sequence: TGTGCCAGCAGCGCAATCAGGGGTCCGAACACCGGGGAGCTGTTTTTT. Translated, it gives CASSAIRGPNTGELFF. The full variable domain, its missing parts supplied by reference TRBV11-2 and TRBJ2-2, is EAGVAQSPRYKIIEKRQSVAFWCNPISGHATLYWYQQILGQGPKLLIQFQNNGVVDDSQLPKDRFSAERLKGVDSTLKIQPAKLEDSAVYLCASSAIRGPNTGELFFGEGSRLTVL.

This clonotype was recorded a few times. J is TRBJ2-3 and V is TRBV5-1; D not certain. V lost 4 bases and J lost 5, with 11 bases in between. This CDR3 comprises 13 residues. Germline V gene lookup returns CDR1 SGHRS and CDR2 YFSETQ. The CDR3 spells CASSLPGVDTQYF. In DNA form, the CDR3 reads TGCGCCAGCAGCCTCCCGGGCGTAGATACGCAGTATTTT. The full variable domain, rest sourced from reference TRBV5-1 and TRBJ2-3, is KAGVTQTPRYLIKTRGQQVTLSCSPISGHRSVSWYQQTPGQGLQFLFEYFSETQRNKGNFPGRFSGRQFSNSRSEMNVSTLELGDSALYLCASSLPGVDTQYFGPGTRLTVL.

The rearrangement joins TRBV29-1 to TRBJ2-2; the D call may be TRBD1 or TRBD2 (6 bases each). Trimming took off 7 bases at V and 0 bases at J, with 9 bases between the two ends. This CDR3 comprises 13 residues. Germline V lookup: CDR1 SQVTM, CDR2 ANQGSEA. The CDR3: CSGGGTNTGELFF. Written as DNA, the CDR3 is TGCAGCGGAGGGGGGACGAACACCGGGGAGCTGTTTTTT.

This clonotype was seen more than once but under ten times. The chain recombines TRBV28 with TRBJ2-5; 7 nucleotides agree with TRBD1. Germline values: CDR1 MDHEN, CDR2 SYDVKM. The CDR3 loop spans 14 amino acids. Trimming at V came to 4 bases and at J to 5 bases, leaving 7 bases not matched to a gene. The CDR3 nucleotides read TGTGCCAGCAGTTCTCGACAGGGTGGGGAGACCCAGTACTTC. It specifies CASSSRQGGETQYF. The variable domain in full, with the rest retrieved from reference TRBV28 and TRBJ2-5, is DVKVTQSSRYLVKRTGEKVFLECVQDMDHENMFWYRQDPGLGLRLIYFSYDVKMKEKGDIPEGYSVSREKKERFSLILESASTNQTSMYLCASSSRQGGETQYFGPGTRLLVL.

The table lists this clonotype with many counts. The gene calls are TRBV7-9 and TRBJ2-7; no firm D call. Trimming left V 5 bases short and J 0 bases short, with 11 bases between. Germline values: CDR1 SEHNR, CDR2 FQNEAQ (reference sequence). The CDR3 totals 14 residues. DNA for the CDR3: TGTGCCAGCAGCCTCGGCGCCAGCTCCTACGAGCAGTACTTC. Its protein is CASSLGASSYEQYF.

The chain has TRBV7-2 and TRBJ1-5; TRBD1 is a possible D gene (5 bases). Trimming removed 5 bases from V and 6 bases from J, with 20 bases in between. The CDR3 sequence is 16 residues long. Germline V gene sequence: CDR1 SGHTA, CDR2 FQGNSA. CDR3 DNA: TGTGCCAGCAGCCCAGAGACGGGGACCGCGAGTCAGCCCCAGCATTTT. Protein: CASSPETGTASQPQHF. The full variable domain, its missing parts supplied by reference TRBV7-2 and TRBJ1-5, is GAGVSQSPSNKVTEKGKDVELRCDPISGHTALYWYRQSLGQGLEFLIYFQGNSAPDKSGLPSDRFSAERTGGSVSTLTIQRTQQEDSAVYLCASSPETGTASQPQHFGDGTRLSIL.

The J gene is TRBJ2-1, the V gene TRBV9, with D perhaps matching TRBD2 (6 bases). CDR3 length equals 16 residues. The V gene lost 3 bases and the J gene lost 8 bases, with 21 bases spanning the gap. Germline values: CDR1 SGDLS, CDR2 YYNGEE. The DNA of the CDR3 is TGTGCCAGCAGCGCCTCGGGGGAGCGACGGGCTGATGAGCAGTTCTTC. This sequence encodes CASSASGERRADEQFF.

V gene TRBV19 combines with J gene TRBJ2-1; the D is unclear. Per the germline V gene, CDR1 is LNHDA and CDR2 is SQIVND (reference sequence). The CDR3 spans 14 residues. Trimming shortened V by 3 bases and J by 13 bases, and 19 bases separated the two germline ends. CDR3 DNA sequence: TGTGCCAGTAGTATGGGTTTAGGGTCCGTCTCTCAGTTCTTC. It yields the protein CASSMGLGSVSQFF.

This clonotype showed up just a few times. The chain employs TRBV10-3 and TRBJ1-4; 7 bases map to TRBD1. The CDR3 covers 12 residues. Germline CDR1 ENHRY, CDR2 SYGVKD. V lost 8 bases, J lost 6 bases, and 3 bases stayed unmatched. The CDR3 here is CAIGGQDEKLFF. In DNA, the CDR3 is TGTGCCATCGGAGGACAGGATGAAAAACTGTTTTTT.

V gene TRBV10-2 combines with J gene TRBJ2-5; D not resolved. Germline loops: CDR1 WSHSY, CDR2 SAAADI. Trimming removed 0 bases at V and 9 bases at J, with 5 bases between. The CDR3 runs 11 residues. Here the CDR3 DNA reads TGCGCCAGCAGTGAGTCAATGGCCCAGTACTTC. Translation gives CASSESMAQYF.

In this sample, this clonotype turned up many times. The V call is TRBV20-1, the J call TRBJ2-5, with 9 bases fitting TRBD2. Germline-derived CDR1 and CDR2 are DFQATT and SNEGSKA (reference sequence). J gave up 5 bases and V 7 bases, and 11 bases lay outside the gene matches. The CDR3 loop spans 14 amino acids. CDR3 in DNA: TGCAGTGACAAAGGTCCTAGCGGGGTGGAGACCCAGTACTTC. This translates into CSDKGPSGVETQYF.

The chain carries TRBV20-1 and TRBJ2-3; D may be TRBD2 (5 bases). The germline V gene has CDR1 DFQATT and CDR2 SNEGSKA (reference sequence). V was trimmed by 0 bases and J by 6 bases, leaving 22 bases between them. The CDR3 length is 17 residues. CDR3 sequence: CSARDLRASSLTDTQYF. The CDR3 DNA is TGCAGTGCTAGAGATCTCCGGGCTAGCAGCCTCACGGATACGCAGTATTTT.

This clonotype has a handful of counts. J is TRBJ2-1 and V is TRBV6-2 or TRBV6-3, with 9 bases aligning to TRBD2. The CDR3 is 18 residues long. Germline V gives CDR1 MNHEY, CDR2 SVGEGT. Trimming cost V 2 bases and J 7 bases; bases outside gene matches: 15. For the CDR3, the DNA is TGTGCCAGCAGTTACCCGCCCTATTTAGCGGGGGTCCGTAATGAGCAGTTCTTC. Amino acid sequence: CASSYPPYLAGVRNEQFF.

This clonotype came up many times. CDR3 residues: CASSLTGRSSYEQYF. In DNA, the CDR3 is TGTGCCAGCAGCCTGACAGGTAGGAGCTCCTACGAGCAGTACTTC. The J gene is TRBJ2-7, the V gene TRBV5-6, with D possibly matching TRBD1 (6 bases). The CDR3 spans 15 residues. Trimming took off 4 bases at V and 0 bases at J, with 14 bases between the two ends. The V gene's germline CDR1 is SGHDT and CDR2 YYEEEE.